These 23 T cell receptor beta chains were sequenced from one sample in a study of T cell responses to AZD1222 COVID-19 vaccine. Sequencing used immunoSEQ multiplex PCR; TCRdb keeps in-frame clones, though not all of them. Of 160,000 or so clones in the sample, approximately 90% were seen once. The source material was peripheral blood, sampled on day 0 of AZD1222 vaccination. The source is an adult in good health.

The V gene is TRBV28, the J gene TRBJ2-2, with 7 bases fitting TRBD1. The CDR3 totals 14 residues. Trimming cost V 6 bases and J 6 bases; bases outside gene matches: 7. Per germline, CDR1 MDHEN and CDR2 SYDVKM. CDR3 sequence: CASSTNDRAGELFF. DNA for the CDR3: TGTGCCAGCAGCACCAACGACAGGGCCGGGGAGCTGTTTTTT.

V and J are TRBV28 and TRBJ2-7; D gene uncertain. This CDR3 is 14 amino acids long. With 5 bases removed from V and 2 bases from J, the gap between germline ends came to 13 bases. Germline V gives CDR1 MDHEN, CDR2 SYDVKM. The CDR3 bases are TGTGCCAGCAGTAGAAACTTTTTCCCCTACGAGCAGTACTTC. Residues: CASSRNFFPYEQYF.

This sequence joins TRBV27 and TRBJ1-2; 10 bases are a match to TRBD1. From germline, CDR1 is MNHEY and CDR2 SMNVEV (reference sequence). The CDR3 contains 16 residues. V lost 5 bases, J lost 8 bases, and 14 bases stayed unmatched. For the CDR3, the DNA is TGTGCCAGCAGTGCAATGACCCCGGGACAGGGGAGAGGCTACACCTTC. It encodes CASSAMTPGQGRGYTF.

The J gene is TRBJ1-2, the V gene TRBV19; 8 bases are a match to TRBD1. Germline CDR1 and CDR2: LNHDA and SQIVND (reference sequence). V was pared by 3 bases and J by 8 bases, with 5 bases of the junction left unmatched. This CDR3 comprises 13 residues. The CDR3 loop is CASSISGGFGYTF. DNA of the CDR3: TGTGCCAGTAGTATTTCAGGGGGCTTCGGCTACACCTTC. Looking up the rest from reference TRBV19 and TRBJ1-2 gives the full variable domain: DGGITQSPKYLFRKEGQNVTLSCEQNLNHDAMYWYRQDPGQGLRLIYYSQIVNDFQKGDIAEGYSVSREKKESFPLTVTSAQKNPTAFYLCASSISGGFGYTFGSGTRLTVV.

The chain combines TRBV5-1 with TRBJ2-5; D unresolved. Trimming stripped 0 bases from V and 2 bases from J, with 8 bases between. This CDR3 contains 14 residues. From germline, CDR1 is SGHRS and CDR2 YFSETQ. CDR3 amino acids: CASSLGRVQETQYF. The CDR3 DNA sequence: TGCGCCAGCAGCTTGGGTCGGGTTCAAGAGACCCAGTACTTC. Using reference TRBV5-1 and TRBJ2-5 for the parts outside the CDR3, the full variable domain is KAGVTQTPRYLIKTRGQQVTLSCSPISGHRSVSWYQQTPGQGLQFLFEYFSETQRNKGNFPGRFSGRQFSNSRSEMNVSTLELGDSALYLCASSLGRVQETQYFGPGTRLLVL.

This chain connects TRBV28 to TRBJ1-5; the D gene is possibly TRBD1 (5 bases). The CDR3 has 15 residues. CDR1 is MDHEN, CDR2 SYDVKM, per germline. V was shortened by 2 bases and J by 1 base, with 9 bases between the two germline ends. In DNA form, the CDR3 reads TGTGCCAGCAGTTTAGGAGGGGTGAGCAATCAGCCCCAGCATTTT. Translating it yields CASSLGGVSNQPQHF.

The rearrangement joins TRBV7-9 to TRBJ2-1; the D gene is possibly TRBD2 (6 bases). Trimming stripped 5 bases from V and 8 bases from J, with 13 bases between. The CDR3 length is 13 residues. The germline CDR1 and CDR2 sequences are SEHNR and FQNEAQ (reference sequence). The DNA for the CDR3 is TGTGCCAGCAGCCCCCGGGACTTACATGAGCAGTTCTTC. This codes for CASSPRDLHEQFF.

The gene calls are TRBV15 and TRBJ1-6; 10 nucleotides match TRBD1. Germline V CDR1 and CDR2: LNHNV, YYDKDF (reference sequence). V was clipped by 5 bases and J by 7 bases; unmatched bases: 8. There are 16 residues in the CDR3. The DNA for the CDR3 is TGTGCCACCAGCCTGGGACAGGGGATTAAGAATTCACCCCTCCACTTT. This gives the protein CATSLGQGIKNSPLHF.

CDR3 amino acids: CASSLRDRGVETQYF. CDR3 nucleotide sequence: TGTGCCAGCAGCCTAAGGGACAGGGGTGTGGAGACCCAGTACTTC. This chain joins TRBV13 and TRBJ2-5; 10 bases align to TRBD1. This CDR3 is built from 15 residues. Unmatched junction bases numbered 8, after V lost 5 bases and J lost 5 bases. CDR1 is PRHDT, CDR2 FYEKMQ, per germline (reference sequence).

V and J are TRBV7-6 and TRBJ2-3; D tentatively fits TRBD1 or TRBD2 (5 bases each). V shed 5 bases and J shed 3 bases, with 21 bases lying between them. CDR1 is SGHVS, CDR2 FNYEAQ, per germline. The CDR3 runs 17 residues. This CDR3 reads CASSRDWPSEGTDTQYF. In DNA form, the CDR3 reads TGTGCCAGCAGCCGAGATTGGCCTTCCGAGGGGACAGATACGCAGTATTTT.

This clone was found once. The chain combines TRBV28 with TRBJ2-1; 8 nucleotides match TRBD2. The V gene's germline CDR1 is MDHEN and CDR2 SYDVKM. V lost 6 bases to trimming and J lost 0 bases; unmatched junction nucleotides: 10. This CDR3 comprises 17 residues. As DNA, the CDR3 is TGTGCCAGCAGCGAGGGGGTAGCGGGACCCTCCTACAATGAGCAGTTCTTC. Amino acids: CASSEGVAGPSYNEQFF. The full variable domain, with the rest looked up from reference TRBV28 and TRBJ2-1, is DVKVTQSSRYLVKRTGEKVFLECVQDMDHENMFWYRQDPGLGLRLIYFSYDVKMKEKGDIPEGYSVSREKKERFSLILESASTNQTSMYLCASSEGVAGPSYNEQFFGPGTRLTVL.

The chain has TRBV7-9 and TRBJ1-5; D is possibly TRBD1 (6 bases). V lost 5 bases to trimming and J lost 7 bases, with 18 bases between them. Germline CDR1 and CDR2: SEHNR and FQNEAQ (reference sequence). The CDR3 spans 15 residues. This chain's CDR3 is CASSEQGLGGQPQHF. The CDR3 DNA reads as TGTGCCAGCAGCGAACAGGGTCTTGGTGGGCAGCCCCAGCATTTT.

The chain combines TRBV28 with TRBJ2-7, with 10 nucleotides matching TRBD1. The V gene's germline CDR1 is MDHEN and CDR2 SYDVKM. The trim removed 6 bases at V and 1 base at J, leaving 3 bases unmatched. This CDR3 comprises 14 residues. The CDR3, as DNA: TGTGCCAGCAGACCGGGACAGGGGTCCTACGAGCAGTACTTC. It codes for CASRPGQGSYEQYF.

This clone has a handful of counts. The chain combines TRBV2 with TRBJ2-7; the D is unclear. The CDR3 is 11 amino acids. V was clipped by 6 bases and J by 4 bases, with 7 bases between them. Germline V lookup: CDR1 SNHLY, CDR2 FYNNEI. CDR3 nucleotides: TGTGCCAGCAGCCCTCAGTACGAGCAGTACTTC. It is translated as CASSPQYEQYF.

In this sample, this clone turned up a few times. The chain joins TRBV12-3 or TRBV12-4 to TRBJ1-4; D is uncertain. This CDR3 spans 12 amino acids. Trimming pared 6 bases from V and 14 bases from J, leaving 16 bases between. CDR3 DNA: TGTGCCAGCAGAACCCGGTCCCCGGGGCTGTTTTTT. Protein product: CASRTRSPGLFF.

V and J are TRBV18 and TRBJ2-5; tentative D call: TRBD1 (6 bases). The CDR3 consists of 15 residues. V was clipped by 3 bases and J by 3 bases, with 14 bases between them. The germline V gene encodes CDR1 KGHSH and CDR2 LQKENI. The CDR3 coding sequence is TGTGCCAGCTCACCTCGCGAAGGACAGAAAGAGACCCAGTACTTC. This gives the protein CASSPREGQKETQYF.

The rearrangement joins TRBV9 to TRBJ2-1; 7 bases align to TRBD2. CDR1 SGDLS and CDR2 YYNGEE come from the germline V gene. The CDR3 has 15 residues. V was pared by 0 bases and J by 2 bases, with 2 bases of the junction left unmatched. The CDR3 DNA reads as TGTGCCAGCAGCGTAGACGGGAGGACCTACAATGAGCAGTTCTTC. It encodes CASSVDGRTYNEQFF.

The rearrangement joins TRBV19 to TRBJ1-5, with D possibly matching TRBD1 (6 bases). V was clipped by 0 bases and J by 4 bases, with 10 bases between them. The CDR3 consists of 15 residues. Germline CDR1 reads LNHDA; CDR2 reads SQIVND (reference sequence). CDR3 sequence reads: CASSIEGQPNQPQHF. The CDR3 DNA is TGTGCCAGTAGTATAGAAGGACAGCCAAATCAGCCCCAGCATTTT.

This rearrangement joins TRBV7-8 to TRBJ2-1; unclear D gene. V was pared by 0 bases and J by 12 bases, with 6 bases between. The CDR3 sequence is 11 residues long. The germline V gene encodes CDR1 SGHVS and CDR2 FQNEAQ. The CDR3 DNA sequence: TGTGCCAGCAGCTTAGCGGACGTGCAGTTCTTC. Translation gives CASSLADVQFF.

The chain recombines TRBV4-2 with TRBJ1-1, with D perhaps TRBD1 (5 bases). This CDR3 contains 16 residues. Germline-derived CDR1 and CDR2 are LGHNA and YNFKEQ. Trimming stripped 1 base from V and 3 bases from J, with 15 bases between. This CDR3 reads CASSQGVGTLYTEAFF. The DNA of the CDR3 is TGTGCCAGCAGCCAAGGGGTAGGGACGTTATACACTGAAGCTTTCTTT.

The CDR3 here is CASRGVGNYGYTF. DNA of the CDR3: TGTGCCAGCAGGGGGGTCGGGAACTATGGCTACACCTTC. V is TRBV28 and J is TRBJ1-2; tentatively, D is TRBD1 (5 bases). Trimming took 6 bases from V and 2 from J, leaving 10 bases between them. The CDR3 is 13 residues long. CDR1 and CDR2 (germline): MDHEN, SYDVKM.

The CDR3 spells CASSVATSDSSTDTQYF. CDR3 in DNA: TGTGCCAGCAGTGTTGCGACTAGCGATTCTAGCACAGATACGCAGTATTTT. The rearrangement joins TRBV2 to TRBJ2-3; TRBD2 agrees at 8 bases. V shed 4 bases and J 0 bases; nucleotides not matched to a gene: 9. The CDR3 loop spans 17 amino acids. Germline CDR1 reads SNHLY; CDR2 reads FYNNEI.

The V gene is TRBV24-1, the J gene TRBJ1-2, with 7 positions matching TRBD1. CDR1 KGHDR and CDR2 SFDVKD come from the germline V gene. This CDR3 contains 13 residues. Trimming removed 8 bases from V and 3 bases from J; junction bases left unmatched: 5. The CDR3 loop is CATMSGTDYGYTF. CDR3 nucleotides: TGTGCCACCATGTCCGGGACAGACTATGGCTACACCTTC.